The 28 T cell receptor beta chains below come from one sample, sequenced in a study of cytomegalovirus exposure and HLA in healthy donors. The PCR used 60 Vbeta and 13 Jbeta primers. The data were produced by immunoSEQ multiplex PCR, yet TCRdb's version contains in-frame clones alone and is incomplete. The sample gives roughly 150,000 clones, around 80% of which show up once; 2% to 2.5% is in the top ten. Sequenced: PBMCs. These receptor sequences come from a male donor in good health and CMV-seronegative.

This clone appeared a single time. The chain has TRBV13 and TRBJ2-1, with 10 nucleotides matching TRBD2. CDR1 PRHDT and CDR2 FYEKMQ come from the germline V gene (reference sequence). The ends lost 5 bases at V and 6 bases at J; junction bases unmatched: 7. The CDR3 has 15 residues. The CDR3 loop reads CASSRRTSGLNEQFF. DNA for the CDR3: TGTGCCAGCAGCCGGAGGACTAGCGGCCTCAATGAGCAGTTCTTC.

This clone occurred once. The chain uses TRBV10-3 and TRBJ1-6; TRBD1 is a possible D gene (6 bases). The germline V gene has CDR1 ENHRY and CDR2 SYGVKD. V was clipped by 10 bases and J by 9 bases, with 22 bases between them. There are 15 residues in the CDR3. The CDR3, as DNA: TGTGCCACCTCTATAAACAGGGTAGGTGGTTCACCCCTCCACTTT. Translation gives CATSINRVGGSPLHF.

The chain joins TRBV7-2 to TRBJ2-1; the match to TRBD2 covers 9 bases. The germline V gene encodes CDR1 SGHTA and CDR2 FQGNSA. The CDR3 is made up of 17 amino acids. Losses at the gene ends were 1 base for V and 4 bases for J; bases not matched to a gene: 8. In nucleotides, the CDR3 is TGTGCCAGCAGCTTAGATGGCGGGGGGGCCGGTTACAATGAGCAGTTCTTC. Residues: CASSLDGGGAGYNEQFF.

As to this clone: The junction and the germline gene differ at one end; a read error may be behind it. Other nucleotide sequences in the sample specify the same CDR3. The chain links TRBV6-5 to TRBJ2-3; 8 positions agree with TRBD2. CDR1 MNHEY and CDR2 SVGAGI come from the germline V gene. This CDR3 is built from 15 residues. DNA for the CDR3: TGTGCCAGCAGCCGCGGGGGGCCGCCGACAGATACGCAATATTTT. This translates into CASSRGGPPTDTQYF.

The J gene is TRBJ1-4, the V gene TRBV4-3; a weak D match, TRBD1 (6 bases). CDR3 size: 17 residues. V lost 4 bases to trimming and J lost 1 base, with 16 bases between them. Germline V lookup: CDR1 LGHNA, CDR2 YSLEER. CDR3 region: CASSLRPSDRTNEKLFF. DNA of the CDR3: TGCGCCAGCAGCCTTCGGCCCTCGGACAGAACTAATGAAAAACTGTTTTTT.

The genes are TRBV6-5 and TRBJ2-3; D perhaps matches TRBD1 (6 bases). The CDR3 extends over 14 amino acids. V lost 4 bases to trimming and J lost 6 bases, with 14 bases between them. Germline V lookup: CDR1 MNHEY, CDR2 SVGAGI. Here the CDR3 reads CASSCVGGADTQYF. DNA of the CDR3: TGTGCCAGCAGTTGCGTAGGGGGAGCGGATACGCAGTATTTT.

The chain carries TRBV9 and TRBJ2-2, with a weak D call TRBD1 (6 bases). Germline CDR1 SGDLS, CDR2 YYNGEE. The ends were cut back, 3 bases at V and 2 bases at J, with 14 bases in the middle. CDR3 size: 16 residues. The CDR3 spells CASSGLDGTNTGELFF. DNA for the CDR3: TGTGCCAGCAGCGGACTGGACGGGACAAACACCGGGGAGCTGTTTTTT.

This chain joins TRBV11-2 and TRBJ1-5; D may be TRBD1 (5 bases). Trimming removed 5 bases from V and 7 bases from J, with 15 bases in between. The germline gives CDR1 SGHAT, CDR2 FQNNGV. CDR3 length: 14 amino acids. CDR3 sequence: CASSLGTRGQPQHF. For the CDR3, the DNA is TGTGCCAGCAGCCTCGGGACTCGTGGCCAGCCCCAGCATTTT.

The V gene is TRBV6-5, the J gene TRBJ1-3; D not certain. Trimming took 2 bases from V and 0 from J, leaving 11 bases between them. There are 16 residues in the CDR3. Germline V gene sequence: CDR1 MNHEY, CDR2 SVGAGI. For the CDR3, the DNA is TGTGCCAGCAGTTACGGAGCGCCAGACTCTGGAAACACCATATATTTT. Its translation is CASSYGAPDSGNTIYF.

This clone occurred a few times. J is TRBJ2-5 and V is TRBV6-4, with D possibly being TRBD1 (6 bases). CDR1 is MRHNA and CDR2 is SNTAGT in the germline V gene. V was trimmed by 2 bases and J by 2 bases, leaving 15 bases between them. This CDR3 contains 16 residues. CDR3 loop: CASSDTGFAVQETQYF. The CDR3 DNA is TGTGCCAGCAGTGACACAGGGTTTGCTGTTCAAGAGACCCAGTACTTC.

V gene TRBV29-1 combines with J gene TRBJ2-7; 7 bases match TRBD1. Germline CDR1 reads SQVTM; CDR2 reads ANQGSEA. V trimming: 4 bases; J trimming: 4 bases; junction bases outside the gene matches: 7. This CDR3 has 13 residues. The CDR3 bases are TGCAGCGTTGTGTTCCAGGGGGTATACGAGCAGTACTTC. The encoded protein is CSVVFQGVYEQYF.

The rearrangement links TRBV27 to TRBJ2-1, with D perhaps TRBD1 (6 bases). The V end was cut by 5 bases, the J end by 3 bases, with 14 bases between. The germline gives CDR1 MNHEY, CDR2 SMNVEV (reference sequence). The CDR3 has 15 residues. The CDR3 sequence: CASSRGGPHYNEQFF. The CDR3 DNA sequence: TGTGCCAGCAGTCGTGGGGGCCCCCACTACAATGAGCAGTTCTTC.

J is TRBJ1-1 and V is TRBV10-3; 9 bases map to TRBD1. The CDR3 runs to 14 residues. The germline V gene encodes CDR1 ENHRY and CDR2 SYGVKD. V was clipped by 6 bases and J by 5 bases; unmatched bases: 7. The CDR3 region is CAIRADRGSTEAFF. The CDR3 DNA sequence: TGTGCCATCAGGGCTGACAGGGGGTCTACTGAAGCTTTCTTT.

The chain carries TRBV19 and TRBJ2-7; 7 nucleotides agree with TRBD1. The junction had 5 bases not matched to a gene; V was cut back by 1 base and J by 2 bases. Per germline, CDR1 LNHDA and CDR2 SQIVND (reference sequence). The CDR3 runs to 15 residues. The CDR3 DNA follows: TGTGCCAGTAGTATAGTAGGGACAGCGACCTACGAGCAGTACTTC. Residues: CASSIVGTATYEQYF. The full variable domain, its missing parts supplied by reference TRBV19 and TRBJ2-7, is DGGITQSPKYLFRKEGQNVTLSCEQNLNHDAMYWYRQDPGQGLRLIYYSQIVNDFQKGDIAEGYSVSREKKESFPLTVTSAQKNPTAFYLCASSIVGTATYEQYFGPGTRLTVT.

V usage is TRBV6-4 and J usage is TRBJ2-3; D is perhaps TRBD2 (5 bases). Germline values: CDR1 MRHNA, CDR2 SNTAGT. The CDR3 sequence is 15 residues long. Between the trimmed V and J ends, which lost 0 bases and 1 base, there was a span of 8 bases. The CDR3 spells CASSDSPGGTDTQYF. The CDR3 nucleotides are TGTGCCAGCAGTGACTCGCCCGGGGGCACAGATACGCAGTATTTT.

The chain links TRBV6-5 to TRBJ1-1, with 7 bases matching TRBD1. Germline trimming cut 1 base from V and 5 bases from J; bases unmatched to any gene: 7. The V gene's germline CDR1 is MNHEY and CDR2 SVGAGI. The length of the CDR3 is 15 residues. CDR3 bases: TGTGCCAGCAGTTACTATCGCCAGGGGGGAACTGAAGCTTTCTTT. Protein: CASSYYRQGGTEAFF.

This chain links TRBV2 with TRBJ2-1, with D tentatively TRBD2 (6 bases). Germline V gene lookup returns CDR1 SNHLY and CDR2 FYNNEI. The CDR3 loop spans 11 amino acids. Trimming shortened V by 8 bases and J by 8 bases, and 10 bases separated the two germline ends. The CDR3 here is CASARGHEQFF. In nucleotides, the CDR3 is TGTGCCAGCGCGCGGGGCCATGAGCAGTTCTTC.

V usage is TRBV10-1 and J usage is TRBJ2-3; 13 nucleotides align to TRBD2. Per the germline V gene, CDR1 is WNHNN and CDR2 is SYGVQD (reference sequence). The CDR3 is made up of 16 amino acids. The V and J ends lost 4 bases and 6 bases, in that order; junction bases with no gene match: 7. The CDR3 sequence: CASSATSGGQGDTQYF. The CDR3 DNA sequence: TGCGCCAGCAGTGCGACTAGCGGGGGGCAGGGGGATACGCAGTATTTT.

The chain has TRBV5-6 and TRBJ1-6; D not certain. Germline lookup yields CDR1 SGHDT and CDR2 YYEEEE. The V gene lost 0 bases and the J gene lost 8 bases, with 9 bases spanning the gap. There are 14 residues in the CDR3. The CDR3 sequence: CASSLGVEDSPLHF. For the CDR3, the DNA is TGTGCCAGCAGCTTGGGAGTAGAGGATTCACCCCTCCACTTT.

The chain joins TRBV5-1 to TRBJ1-1, with 10 bases that match TRBD1. Germline assignment: CDR1 SGHRS and CDR2 YFSETQ. V shed 2 bases, J shed 3 bases, and the junction held 4 bases outside the gene matches. The CDR3 spans 15 residues. The CDR3 sequence: CASSLDRGLHTEAFF. The CDR3 coding sequence is TGCGCCAGCAGCTTAGACAGGGGGCTGCACACTGAAGCTTTCTTT. Combining the CDR3 with reference TRBV5-1 and TRBJ1-1 gives the whole variable domain KAGVTQTPRYLIKTRGQQVTLSCSPISGHRSVSWYQQTPGQGLQFLFEYFSETQRNKGNFPGRFSGRQFSNSRSEMNVSTLELGDSALYLCASSLDRGLHTEAFFGQGTRLTVV.

The chain couples TRBV5-4 to TRBJ2-3; TRBD1 aligns across 7 bases. The CDR3 has 15 amino acids. Germline CDR1 reads SGHNT; CDR2 reads YYREEE (reference sequence). V was pared by 5 bases and J by 1 base, with 7 bases of the junction left unmatched. This chain's CDR3 is CASSKRTGGTDTQYF. In DNA, the CDR3 is TGTGCCAGCAGTAAGAGGACAGGCGGCACAGATACGCAGTATTTT. The whole variable domain, remainder taken from reference TRBV5-4 and TRBJ2-3, is ETGVTQSPTHLIKTRGQQVTLRCSSQSGHNTVSWYQQALGQGPQFIFQYYREEENGRGNFPPRFSGLQFPNYSSELNVNALELDDSALYLCASSKRTGGTDTQYFGPGTRLTVL.

Only one count was recorded for this clone. The chain recombines TRBV2 with TRBJ1-4; maybe TRBD1 (5 bases). CDR1 is SNHLY, CDR2 FYNNEI, per germline. With 6 bases removed from V and 8 bases from J, the gap between germline ends came to 13 bases. The CDR3 is 13 residues long. CDR3 DNA sequence: TGTGCCAGCAGCCTCGCGGGGGTCGAAAAACTGTTTTTT. This encodes CASSLAGVEKLFF.

The chain uses TRBV6-4 and TRBJ2-1; 8 nucleotides align to TRBD1. The ends lost 4 bases at V and 7 bases at J; junction bases unmatched: 9. The V gene's germline CDR1 is MRHNA and CDR2 SNTAGT. This CDR3 region has 15 residues. The CDR3 DNA is TGTGCCAGCAGTGTCTCGGGACAGGTCAATAATGAGCAGTTCTTC. Protein product: CASSVSGQVNNEQFF.

The V gene is TRBV11-1, the J gene TRBJ1-1, with 8 nucleotides matching TRBD1. Germline CDR1 and CDR2: SGHAT and FQDESV (reference sequence). V lost 2 bases and J lost 1; bases outside the gene matches: 0. The CDR3 extends over 14 amino acids. CDR3 sequence reads: CASSLQGANTEAFF. Here the CDR3 DNA reads TGTGCCAGCAGCTTACAGGGGGCGAACACTGAAGCTTTCTTT.

The DNA of the CDR3 is TGTGCCAGCAGTCAAACAGGGTCCTACGAGCAGTACTTC. Translation: CASSQTGSYEQYF. This chain links TRBV28 with TRBJ2-5, with D perhaps TRBD1 (6 bases). The closer fit of TRBJ2-7 to the DNA end suggests the J call may be wrong. The CDR3 runs 13 residues. CDR1 is MDHEN, CDR2 SYDVKM, per germline.

This clone appeared a single time. The chain has TRBV10-3 and TRBJ1-2, with a possible D match to TRBD1 (6 bases). V was pared by 2 bases and J by 6 bases, with 7 bases between. The CDR3 runs to 12 residues. CDR1 is ENHRY and CDR2 is SYGVKD in the germline V gene. The CDR3 spells CAISEAGDGYTF. The DNA of the CDR3 is TGTGCCATCAGTGAGGCAGGGGATGGCTACACCTTC.

The chain has TRBV7-9 and TRBJ2-7, with 7 positions matching TRBD1. Germline V gene data show CDR1 as SEHNR and CDR2 as FQNEAQ (reference sequence). The CDR3 totals 13 residues. J was trimmed by 3 bases and V by 4 bases; bases with no gene match: 3. In DNA form, the CDR3 reads TGTGCCAGCAGCTCAAGGGACAGCTACGAGCAGTACTTC. This codes for CASSSRDSYEQYF.

The chain employs TRBV6-6 and TRBJ2-7, with TRBD1 as a possible D gene (6 bases). V was cut by 10 bases and J by 2 bases, with 21 bases left in between. The CDR3 is 15 residues long. CDR1 and CDR2 from the germline V gene are MNHNY and SVGAGI (reference sequence). CDR3 protein: CATAEATGPPYEQYF. DNA of the CDR3: TGTGCCACCGCCGAGGCGACAGGACCCCCCTACGAGCAGTACTTC.